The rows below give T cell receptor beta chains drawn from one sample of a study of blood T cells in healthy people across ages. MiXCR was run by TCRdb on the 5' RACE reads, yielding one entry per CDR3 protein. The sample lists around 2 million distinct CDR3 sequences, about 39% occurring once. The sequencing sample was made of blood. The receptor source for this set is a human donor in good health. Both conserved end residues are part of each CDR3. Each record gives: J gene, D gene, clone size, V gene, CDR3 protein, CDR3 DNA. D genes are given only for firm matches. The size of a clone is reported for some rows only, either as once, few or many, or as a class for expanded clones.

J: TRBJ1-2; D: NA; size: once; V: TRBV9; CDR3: CASSVVQSGYTF; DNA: TGTGCCAGCAGCGTAGTTCAATCAGGCTACACCTTC
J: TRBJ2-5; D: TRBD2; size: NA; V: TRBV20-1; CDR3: CSARSRTSGETQYF; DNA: TGCAGTGCTAGATCGAGGACTAGCGGAGAGACCCAGTACTTC
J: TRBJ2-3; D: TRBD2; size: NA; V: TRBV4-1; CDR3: CASSQRGVRRSGEEDTQYF; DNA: TGCGCCAGCAGCCAACGTGGTGTAAGACGTAGCGGGGAGGAAGATACGCAGTATTTT
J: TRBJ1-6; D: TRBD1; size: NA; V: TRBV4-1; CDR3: CASSEYLNGQGVSPLHF; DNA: TGCGCCAGCAGCGAATACCTCAACGGACAGGGTGTCTCACCCCTCCACTTT
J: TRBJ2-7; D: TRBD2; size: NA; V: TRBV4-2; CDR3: CASSLSSGGNEQYF; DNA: TGTGCCAGCAGCCTGTCTAGCGGGGGTAACGAGCAGTACTTC
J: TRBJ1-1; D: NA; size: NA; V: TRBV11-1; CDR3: CASSLNIHEAFF; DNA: TGTGCCAGCAGCTTGAACATCCATGAAGCTTTCTTT
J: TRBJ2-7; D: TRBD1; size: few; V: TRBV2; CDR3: CASSDRQGVGEQYF; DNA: TGTGCCAGCAGTGACAGACAGGGGGTAGGCGAGCAGTACTTC
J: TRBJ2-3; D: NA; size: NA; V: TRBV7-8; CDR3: CASRYADTQYF; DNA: TGTGCCAGCAGATACGCAGATACGCAGTATTTT
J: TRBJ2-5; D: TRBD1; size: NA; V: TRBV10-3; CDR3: CAIRRTGDETQYF; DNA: TGTGCCATCAGGAGGACAGGGGATGAGACCCAGTACTTC
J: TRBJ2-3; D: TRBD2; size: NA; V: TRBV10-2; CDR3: CASSPGTSGWGDTQYF; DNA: TGCGCCAGCAGTCCCGGGACTAGCGGTTGGGGAGATACGCAGTATTTT
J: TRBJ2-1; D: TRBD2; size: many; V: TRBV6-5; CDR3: CASSPSGASYNEQFF; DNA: TGTGCCAGCAGCCCTAGCGGGGCATCCTACAATGAGCAGTTCTTC
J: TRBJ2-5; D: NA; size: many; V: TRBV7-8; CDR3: CASSLLHQETQYF; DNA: TGTGCCAGCAGCCTACTCCACCAAGAGACCCAGTACTTC
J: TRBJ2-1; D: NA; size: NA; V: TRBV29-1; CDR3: CSVERVSSYNEQFF; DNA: TGCAGCGTTGAGAGGGTAAGCTCCTACAATGAGCAGTTCTTC
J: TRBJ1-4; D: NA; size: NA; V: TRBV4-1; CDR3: CASSLSPSTNEKLFF; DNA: TGCGCCAGCAGCCTATCTCCCTCAACTAATGAAAAACTGTTTTTT
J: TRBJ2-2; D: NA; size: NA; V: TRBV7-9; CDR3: CASSLDWGANTGELFF; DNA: TGTGCCAGCAGCTTAGATTGGGGAGCGAACACCGGGGAGCTGTTTTTT
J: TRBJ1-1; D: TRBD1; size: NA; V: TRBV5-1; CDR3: CASSWGGQGMFTEAFF; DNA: TGCGCCAGCAGCTGGGGGGGACAGGGGATGTTCACTGAAGCTTTCTTT
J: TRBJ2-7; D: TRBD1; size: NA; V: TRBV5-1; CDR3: CASSFATGTGEQYF; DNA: TGCGCCAGCAGCTTCGCGACAGGGACCGGCGAGCAGTACTTC
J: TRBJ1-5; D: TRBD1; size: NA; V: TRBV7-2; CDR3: CASSFQTGGNQPQHF; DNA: TGTGCCAGCAGCTTTCAGACAGGGGGCAATCAGCCCCAGCATTTT
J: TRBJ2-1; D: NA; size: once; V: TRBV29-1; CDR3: CSVDPGGTQQVF; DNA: TGCAGCGTTGACCCTGGGGGGACCCAACAGGTCTTC
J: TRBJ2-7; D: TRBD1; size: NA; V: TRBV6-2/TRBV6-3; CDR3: CASSSPRTGYEQYF; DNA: TGTGCCAGCAGTTCCCCGAGGACAGGGTACGAGCAGTACTTC
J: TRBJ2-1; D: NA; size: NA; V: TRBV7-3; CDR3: CASSLTRVAHEQFF; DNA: TGTGCCAGCAGCTTAACCCGTGTAGCCCATGAGCAGTTCTTC
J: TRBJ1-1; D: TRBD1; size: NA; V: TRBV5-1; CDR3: CASSTRTGDTEAFF; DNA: TGCGCCAGCAGCACCCGGACAGGGGACACTGAAGCTTTCTTT
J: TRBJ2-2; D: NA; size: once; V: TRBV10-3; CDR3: CAISEPGGGDTGELFF; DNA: TGTGCCATCAGTGAGCCCGGCGGCGGGGACACCGGGGAGCTGTTTTTT